This passage covers 22 T cell receptor beta chains from one sample sequenced in a study of T cell repertoires in cytomegalovirus infection. TCRdb independently ran MiXCR on the reads; one entry per CDR3 protein. Counted here are about 490,000 distinct CDR3 sequences, around 27% occurring once; the ten biggest clones make up about 13%. The material sequenced was PBMCs. The receptors were gathered from a human donor in good health (CMV status not recorded). Some clones in this sample may be carry-over from other donors' samples.

This clonotype was observed a few times. The J gene is TRBJ1-1, the V gene TRBV5-1; 8 nucleotides agree with TRBD1. The CDR3 has 14 residues. V was clipped by 4 bases and J by 3 bases; unmatched bases: 5. Germline values: CDR1 SGHRS, CDR2 YFSETQ. The DNA for the CDR3 is TGCGCCAGCAGCAGGACAGGGTTGGACACTGAAGCTTTCTTT. Translated, it gives CASSRTGLDTEAFF.

J is TRBJ1-1 and V is TRBV5-4, with D uncertain. Germline CDR1 and CDR2: SGHNT and YYREEE (reference sequence). This CDR3 comprises 12 residues. V was trimmed by 4 bases and J by 3 bases, leaving 7 bases between them. CDR3 sequence: CASSGTDTEAFF. The CDR3 region has the DNA TGTGCCAGCAGCGGCACCGACACTGAAGCTTTCTTT. Full variable domain (outside the CDR3, taken from reference TRBV5-4 and TRBJ1-1): ETGVTQSPTHLIKTRGQQVTLRCSSQSGHNTVSWYQQALGQGPQFIFQYYREEENGRGNFPPRFSGLQFPNYSSELNVNALELDDSALYLCASSGTDTEAFFGQGTRLTVV.

This clonotype was counted between two and nine times. The J gene is TRBJ2-1, the V gene TRBV27; 11 nucleotides line up with TRBD2. The germline V gene has CDR1 MNHEY and CDR2 SMNVEV (reference sequence). The V segment lost 5 bases and the J segment 6 bases; nucleotides outside the gene matches: 3. This CDR3 contains 14 residues. CDR3 in amino acids: CASSGLAGRNEQFF. The CDR3 coding sequence is TGTGCCAGCAGTGGACTAGCGGGCCGCAATGAGCAGTTCTTC.

This clonotype came up a few times. The chain joins TRBV12-3 or TRBV12-4 to TRBJ2-1, with D maybe TRBD2 (5 bases). Trimming removed 0 bases at V and 5 bases at J, with 20 bases between. The CDR3 loop spans 18 amino acids. In DNA form, the CDR3 reads TGTGCCAGCAGTTTAGCCCTACTAGGTATCAGTTCGCACAATGAGCAGTTCTTC. Translated, it gives CASSLALLGISSHNEQFF.

The rearrangement links TRBV7-9 to TRBJ2-1; D may match TRBD1 or TRBD2 (5 bases each). Germline loops: CDR1 SEHNR, CDR2 FQNEAQ (reference sequence). This CDR3 comprises 17 residues. Trimming shortened V by 4 bases and J by 1 base, and 17 bases separated the two germline ends. CDR3 nucleotides: TGTGCCAGCAGCTCCCAAGGATTTGGGGGATCCTACAATGAGCAGTTCTTC. It yields the protein CASSSQGFGGSYNEQFF.

The chain employs TRBV7-3 and TRBJ2-1; TRBD2 matches at 8 bases. CDR1 and CDR2 (germline): SGHTA, FQGTGA. V trimming: 11 bases; J trimming: 5 bases; junction bases outside the gene matches: 8. The CDR3 covers 13 residues. The chain's CDR3 is CAGKREWNNEQFF. The CDR3 coding sequence is TGTGCCGGAAAGCGGGAGTGGAACAATGAGCAGTTCTTC. The full variable domain, rest sourced from reference TRBV7-3 and TRBJ2-1, is GAGVSQTPSNKVTEKGKYVELRCDPISGHTALYWYRQSLGQGPEFLIYFQGTGAADDSGLPNDRFFAVRPEGSVSTLKIQRTERGDSAVYLCAGKREWNNEQFFGPGTRLTVL.

In its sample, this clonotype was seen a few times. The chain has TRBV12-5 and TRBJ1-2; D not certain. This CDR3 contains 14 residues. Germline V gene sequence: CDR1 LGHNT, CDR2 FRNRAP. Trimming removed 6 bases from V and 8 bases from J, with 19 bases in between. CDR3 protein: CASGKNSFKGGYTF. DNA for the CDR3: TGTGCTAGTGGCAAAAACTCCTTCAAAGGGGGCTACACCTTC.

The CDR3 loop is CASSLVGQVAFF. CDR3 in DNA: TGTGCCAGCAGTTTAGTCGGACAGGTGGCTTTCTTT. J is TRBJ1-1 and V is TRBV28, with 7 bases fitting TRBD1. The CDR3 sequence is 12 residues long. The V and J ends lost 2 bases and 11 bases, in that order; junction bases with no gene match: 5. The germline gives CDR1 MDHEN, CDR2 SYDVKM.

The V call is TRBV19, the J call TRBJ2-1; 8 nucleotides align to TRBD2. The CDR3 covers 15 residues. Germline V CDR1 and CDR2: LNHDA, SQIVND (reference sequence). With V trimmed by 3 bases and J by 4 bases, 5 bases remained unmatched. The CDR3 here is CASSMFSGGYNEQFF. CDR3 in DNA: TGTGCCAGTAGTATGTTCAGCGGGGGATACAATGAGCAGTTCTTC. The whole variable domain, filled in from reference TRBV19 and TRBJ2-1, reads DGGITQSPKYLFRKEGQNVTLSCEQNLNHDAMYWYRQDPGQGLRLIYYSQIVNDFQKGDIAEGYSVSREKKESFPLTVTSAQKNPTAFYLCASSMFSGGYNEQFFGPGTRLTVL.

The rearrangement uses TRBV20-1 and TRBJ1-2; TRBD1 aligns across 10 bases. Germline values: CDR1 DFQATT, CDR2 SNEGSKA (reference sequence). Trimming at V came to 4 bases and at J to 7 bases, leaving 6 bases not matched to a gene. The CDR3 runs to 13 residues. The CDR3 protein is CSATGQGRVGYTF. In DNA, the CDR3 is TGCAGTGCTACGGGACAGGGGAGGGTTGGCTACACCTTC.

This clonotype occurred a few times. The chain has TRBV7-9 and TRBJ1-6, with TRBD1 matching over 7 bases. The germline V gene encodes CDR1 SEHNR and CDR2 FQNEAQ (reference sequence). Trimming at V came to 2 bases and at J to 10 bases, leaving 5 bases not matched to a gene. The CDR3 is made up of 14 amino acids. The CDR3 sequence: CASSLNRGSSPLHF. The CDR3 DNA sequence: TGTGCCAGCAGCTTAAACAGGGGCTCGTCACCCCTCCACTTT.

This clonotype occurred once. This chain uses TRBV29-1 with TRBJ1-1, with 7 bases identical to TRBD1. Germline CDR1 is SQVTM and CDR2 is ANQGSEA. The ends lost 0 bases at V and 7 bases at J; junction bases unmatched: 8. This CDR3 is built from 14 residues. The CDR3 region is CSVEDQGQYVEAFF. The CDR3, as DNA: TGCAGCGTTGAAGACCAGGGACAGTACGTTGAAGCTTTCTTT.

V usage is TRBV11-2 and J usage is TRBJ1-1; no clear D gene. CDR1 and CDR2 (germline): SGHAT, FQNNGV. This CDR3 contains 11 residues. Trimming left V 0 bases short and J 10 bases short, with 6 bases between. This CDR3 reads CASSLEFSAFF. CDR3 nucleotides: TGTGCCAGCAGCTTAGAGTTTTCAGCTTTCTTT.

The chain uses TRBV27 and TRBJ1-5; 8 bases map to TRBD1. CDR3 size: 15 residues. The germline V gene encodes CDR1 MNHEY and CDR2 SMNVEV (reference sequence). The ends lost 6 bases at V and 5 bases at J; junction bases unmatched: 9. In DNA, the CDR3 is TGTGCCAGCAGGGAGTGGAACAGGGGGGATCAGCCCCAGCATTTT. Residues: CASREWNRGDQPQHF.

The chain uses TRBV12-3 or TRBV12-4 and TRBJ2-2, with D perhaps TRBD2 (5 bases). The ends were cut back, 6 bases at V and 0 bases at J, with 17 bases in the middle. The CDR3 is 17 residues long. The CDR3 sequence: CASSTPLGSANTGELFF. Written as DNA, the CDR3 is TGTGCCAGCAGCACCCCTTTAGGTAGCGCGAACACCGGGGAGCTGTTTTTT.

The CDR3, as DNA: TGTGCCAGCAGCGTAGGTGCGGCCAGCAGCACAGATACGCAGTATTTT. Encoded protein: CASSVGAASSTDTQYF. The rearrangement links TRBV9 to TRBJ2-3; D is ambiguous. This CDR3 is built from 16 residues. Germline CDR1 and CDR2: SGDLS and YYNGEE. The V gene lost 0 bases and the J gene lost 0 bases, with 11 bases spanning the gap.

This sequence joins TRBV7-6 and TRBJ2-5, with TRBD1 matching over 9 bases. This CDR3 is 15 amino acids long. Germline assignment: CDR1 SGHVS and CDR2 FNYEAQ. J lost 3 bases, V lost 5 bases, and 7 bases had no gene match. CDR3 region: CASSRTGVWKETQYF. The CDR3 DNA reads TGTGCCAGCAGCCGGACAGGGGTGTGGAAAGAGACCCAGTACTTC.

This chain joins TRBV6-2 or TRBV6-3 and TRBJ2-4; perhaps TRBD2 as D (5 bases). The length of the CDR3 is 15 residues. Germline CDR1 is MNHEY and CDR2 is SVGEGT. The V end lost 7 bases, the J end lost 15 bases, and 28 bases lay between the germline ends. Written as DNA, the CDR3 is TGTGCCAGCACCACAACCACGGTGGTAGAGGGCCAGGCGTACTTC. The encoded protein is CASTTTTVVEGQAYF.

This clonotype was seen a handful of times. This sequence joins TRBV6-5 and TRBJ1-1; TRBD1 might be the D (6 bases). Trimming took 5 bases from V and 5 from J, leaving 18 bases between them. CDR3 length: 15 residues. Per the germline V gene, CDR1 is MNHEY and CDR2 is SVGAGI. The CDR3 protein is CASSNAGTGATEAFF. Written as DNA, the CDR3 is TGTGCCAGCAGTAACGCCGGGACGGGGGCGACTGAAGCTTTCTTT.

In its sample, this clonotype was seen a few times. The genes are TRBV11-2 and TRBJ1-2, with D maybe TRBD1 (5 bases). This CDR3 contains 15 residues. Germline-derived CDR1 and CDR2 are SGHAT and FQNNGV. V lost 5 bases and J lost 10, with 23 bases in between. CDR3 nucleotides: TGTGCCAGCAGCGCCAATCCCGGGACCCATAGCGACTACACCTTC. Translating gives CASSANPGTHSDYTF.

The chain couples TRBV19 to TRBJ1-1; a weak D match, TRBD1 (6 bases). Germline lookup yields CDR1 LNHDA and CDR2 SQIVND (reference sequence). The length of the CDR3 is 16 residues. V lost 6 bases and J 1 base, leaving 18 bases between the germline ends. The CDR3 nucleotides read TGTGCCAGTAGGCAATGGGGGGGGGCGCGGAACACTGAAGCTTTCTTT. The encoded protein is CASRQWGGARNTEAFF.

This clonotype appeared a few times. The J gene is TRBJ2-7, the V gene TRBV12-3 or TRBV12-4; D gene uncertain. CDR3 length equals 12 residues. Trimming left V 6 bases short and J 3 bases short, with 9 bases between. CDR3 nucleotides: TGTGCCAGCAGCAGACACGACTACGAGCAGTACTTC. This codes for CASSRHDYEQYF.